This T cell receptor beta chain was sequenced for a study of T cells in Graves' hyperthyroidism and ophthalmopathy. Points from the study as a whole: Ophthalmopathy cases were set apart from stable hyperthyroidism by a 13 V-J model. Researchers found most expanded thyroid clonotypes above 0.001 in blood as well.

In the case of this clonotype: Its antigen is undetermined.

RNA transcripts yielded amplified TCR beta CDR3 regions. HTBI primers were the set used in a first-round RT-PCR of the TCR CDR3. TCRdb processed the multiplex PCR reads anew with MiXCR; each CDR3 protein has one entry. Among roughly 740,000 distinct CDR3 sequences, 16% were seen once, and the ten largest hold approximately 8.4%. V lost 5 bases to trimming and J lost 5 bases, with 18 bases between them. There are 15 residues in the CDR3. Per germline, CDR1 MDHEN and CDR2 SYDVKM. Aged 18 to 65, the patients had hyperthyroidism that was newly diagnosed and had lasted under 2 months. Material for sequencing was blood. The clonotype was recovered from a man younger than 35 with Graves' hyperthyroidism. The chain uses TRBV28 and TRBJ2-5; D perhaps matches TRBD2 (6 bases). This CDR3 reads CASSPMGGVAETQYF. The CDR3, as DNA: TGTGCCAGCAGTCCCATGGGGGGAGTTGCGGAGACCCAGTACTTC.